The 20 T cell receptor beta chains reported below all come from one sample, sequenced in a study of OX40 agonist ivuxolimab in advanced cancers. TCRdb's copy holds only in-frame clones and misses some; the assay was immunoSEQ multiplex PCR. The sample yields 60,000 to 90,000 clones, 90% seen once. Sample: CD4+ or CD8+ T cells sorted from blood, taken in a trial of the OX40 agonist ivuxolimab. Receptor source: an adult with an advanced solid tumor such as melanoma, head and neck, liver or kidney cancer.

This clone was seen once. This rearrangement joins TRBV30 to TRBJ2-6; unclear D gene. The CDR3 loop spans 15 amino acids. Trimming cost V 4 bases and J 0 bases, with 10 bases left between them. Looked up from germline, CDR1 is GTSNPN and CDR2 is SVGIG (reference sequence). CDR3 DNA sequence: TGTGCCTGGACCGAGTCCCACTCTGGGGCCAACGTCCTGACTTTC. It codes for CAWTESHSGANVLTF.

The chain links TRBV23-1 to TRBJ1-2, with 9 bases that match TRBD1. TRBV23-1 is an ORF for which the function is uncertain. This CDR3 is 15 amino acids long. Trimming removed 4 bases from V and 3 bases from J; junction bases left unmatched: 6. The CDR3 DNA sequence: TGCGCCAGCAGTCCGACAACAGGGGGCGACTATGGCTACACCTTC. It is translated as CASSPTTGGDYGYTF.

This chain connects TRBV28 to TRBJ1-3, with 8 bases that match TRBD1. CDR1 and CDR2 (germline): MDHEN, SYDVKM. The trim removed 4 bases at V and 1 base at J, leaving 3 bases unmatched. This CDR3 spans 15 amino acids. In DNA, the CDR3 is TGTGCCAGCAGTTCAACAGGGGGGTCTGGAAACACCATATATTTT. Translation: CASSSTGGSGNTIYF.

This rearrangement joins TRBV5-6 to TRBJ2-1; TRBD2 aligns across 12 bases. CDR3 length: 18 residues. The J segment lost 0 bases and the V segment lost 0 bases, leaving 4 bases of the junction unmatched. Looked up from germline, CDR1 is SGHDT and CDR2 is YYEEEE. The CDR3 region is CASSLETSGGFSYNEQFF. Written as DNA, the CDR3 is TGTGCCAGCAGCTTGGAGACTAGCGGGGGTTTCTCCTACAATGAGCAGTTCTTC.

On this clone: This specimen includes other DNA sequences encoding the same CDR3. V is TRBV19 and J is TRBJ2-5; D is uncertain. Trimming pared 3 bases from V and 2 bases from J, leaving 7 bases between. The CDR3 has 13 amino acids. Germline V gives CDR1 LNHDA, CDR2 SQIVND (reference sequence). In DNA form, the CDR3 reads TGTGCCAGTAGTATTGGCGGTCAAGAGACCCAGTACTTC. Translated, it gives CASSIGGQETQYF.

The rearrangement links TRBV15 to TRBJ2-1, with 9 bases identical to TRBD2. The CDR3 spans 15 residues. Germline-derived CDR1 and CDR2 are LNHNV and YYDKDF (reference sequence). The V segment lost 1 base and the J segment 4 bases; nucleotides outside the gene matches: 2. CDR3 coding DNA: TGTGCCACCAGCAGAGGGACTAGCGAGTACAATGAGCAGTTCTTC. This encodes CATSRGTSEYNEQFF.

The rearrangement uses TRBV4-1 and TRBJ2-7; D is possibly TRBD2 (6 bases). Germline CDR1 and CDR2: MGHRA and YSYEKL. The length of the CDR3 is 14 residues. Trimming pared 9 bases from V and 3 bases from J, leaving 18 bases between. CDR3 residues: CASSTTGLRYEQYF. As DNA, the CDR3 is TGCGCCAGTAGCACCACGGGACTCCGCTACGAGCAGTACTTC.

This clone was observed once. The CDR3 region is CASSRGADTQYF. In nucleotides, the CDR3 is TGTGCCAGCTCCCGGGGTGCAGATACGCAGTATTTT. The chain joins TRBV18 to TRBJ2-3; TRBD2 is a possible D gene (5 bases). The CDR3 is made up of 12 amino acids. V was cut by 6 bases and J by 4 bases, with 8 bases left in between. Germline V CDR1 and CDR2: KGHSH, LQKENI.

This sequence joins TRBV6-5 and TRBJ2-5, with D perhaps assigned TRBD1 or TRBD2 (5 bases each). The CDR3 contains 14 residues. The germline CDR1 and CDR2 sequences are MNHEY and SVGAGI. V was pared by 1 base and J by 5 bases, with 11 bases between. The CDR3, as DNA: TGTGCCAGCAGTTACTATAGGGGAGCGGAGACCCAGTACTTC. It encodes CASSYYRGAETQYF.

The V call is TRBV2, the J call TRBJ2-7; the D gene is possibly TRBD1 (5 bases). Germline CDR1 reads SNHLY; CDR2 reads FYNNEI. There are 12 residues in the CDR3. V was shortened by 8 bases and J by 3 bases, with 11 bases between the two germline ends. CDR3 coding DNA: TGTGCCAGCCGCGACAGCCACTACGAGCAGTACTTC. The encoded protein is CASRDSHYEQYF.

The chain has TRBV19 and TRBJ2-3; no clear D. Germline V gives CDR1 LNHDA, CDR2 SQIVND (reference sequence). This CDR3 spans 15 amino acids. The V end was cut by 0 bases, the J end by 6 bases, with 13 bases between. The CDR3 loop reads CASSIDGRPPDTQYF. The CDR3 region has the DNA TGTGCCAGTAGTATAGACGGACGGCCCCCTGATACGCAGTATTTT.

The chain links TRBV28 to TRBJ2-7; TRBD1 agrees at 8 bases. CDR1 is MDHEN, CDR2 SYDVKM, per germline. Unmatched junction bases numbered 5, after V lost 6 bases and J lost 7 bases. The CDR3 length is 12 residues. The CDR3 DNA reads TGTGCCAGCAGGACAGGGGACGGGGAGCAGTACTTC. Translated: CASRTGDGEQYF.

The chain joins TRBV7-2 to TRBJ2-1; D is tentatively TRBD1 or TRBD2 (5 bases each). The length of the CDR3 is 15 residues. CDR1 and CDR2 from the germline V gene are SGHTA and FQGNSA. V lost 5 bases to trimming and J lost 9 bases, with 20 bases between them. The CDR3 loop is CASSTRDAGGREQFF. CDR3 coding DNA: TGTGCCAGCAGCACCCGGGACGCCGGAGGACGTGAGCAGTTCTTC. Using reference TRBV7-2 and TRBJ2-1 for the parts outside the CDR3, the full variable domain is GAGVSQSPSNKVTEKGKDVELRCDPISGHTALYWYRQSLGQGLEFLIYFQGNSAPDKSGLPSDRFSAERTGGSVSTLTIQRTQQEDSAVYLCASSTRDAGGREQFFGPGTRLTVL.

This CDR3 reads CASSVGQGDQPQHF. CDR3 coding DNA: TGCGCCAGCAGTGTAGGGCAGGGGGATCAGCCCCAGCATTTT. The chain links TRBV10-1 to TRBJ1-5, with 7 bases fitting TRBD1. Germline V lookup: CDR1 WNHNN, CDR2 SYGVQD (reference sequence). The junction had 5 bases not matched to a gene; V was cut back by 4 bases and J by 5 bases. CDR3 length equals 14 residues.

The genes are TRBV19 and TRBJ2-7, with a possible D match to TRBD2 (7 bases). The CDR3 loop spans 15 amino acids. Germline V CDR1 and CDR2: LNHDA, SQIVND (reference sequence). The germline V and J ends were trimmed by 5 bases and 0 bases, with 14 bases remaining between them. The CDR3, as DNA: TGTGCCAGTAGTCCCCGCGGGGGCCTCTCCTACGAGCAGTACTTC. Its translation is CASSPRGGLSYEQYF.

This rearrangement joins TRBV21-1 to TRBJ2-3; the D segment call TRBD1 is taken from the table without a DNA check. TRBV21-1 is tagged as a pseudogene. This CDR3 is 19 amino acids long. The CDR3 spells CASSKEKWDRGRDTDTQYF. The CDR3 DNA is TGTGCCAGCAGCAAAGAGAAGTGGGACAGGGGAAGGGACACAGATACGCAGTATTTT.

The gene calls are TRBV6-1 and TRBJ2-3, with D hard to call. The CDR3 runs 13 residues. Per the germline V gene, CDR1 is MNHNS and CDR2 is SASEGT. The germline V and J ends were trimmed by 3 bases and 0 bases, with 4 bases remaining between them. The chain's CDR3 is CASSDDSTDTQYF. As DNA, the CDR3 is TGTGCCAGCAGTGACGATAGCACAGATACGCAGTATTTT.

Points on this clone: This may arise from a read error, as a much more abundant clone is one base away. The chain joins TRBV7-8 to TRBJ1-3, with no clear D. The CDR3 spans 12 residues. The V gene lost 1 base and the J gene lost 8 bases, with 6 bases spanning the gap. Per germline, CDR1 SGHVS and CDR2 FQNEAQ. The CDR3 region is CASSLVADTIYF. The CDR3 DNA follows: TGTGCCAGCAGCTTAGTGGCGGACACCATATATTTT.

This chain connects TRBV28 to TRBJ1-1; D is perhaps TRBD1 (6 bases). Per the germline V gene, CDR1 is MDHEN and CDR2 is SYDVKM. V shed 6 bases and J shed 0 bases, with 14 bases lying between them. The CDR3 runs 15 residues. The CDR3 sequence: CASSAGAALNTEAFF. In DNA form, the CDR3 reads TGTGCCAGCAGCGCAGGGGCAGCGTTGAACACTGAAGCTTTCTTT.

The V and J genes are TRBV30 and TRBJ2-2; D is undetermined. Germline values: CDR1 GTSNPN, CDR2 SVGIG (reference sequence). V lost 3 bases to trimming and J lost 5 bases, with 10 bases between them. CDR3 length: 13 amino acids. CDR3 sequence: CAWSRVLTGELFF. The CDR3 DNA is TGTGCCTGGAGCCGGGTCCTTACCGGGGAGCTGTTTTTT.